Below, one T cell receptor (beta chain) is given with its context. TCRdb ran MiXCR on the RACE reads and lists one entry per CDR3 protein. The sample has a few hundred thousand distinct CDR3 sequences, approximately 8.4% seen once. The sample is drawn from a study of human T cells and chemical hapten exposure. The time point is: pre-sensitization, week 0. Treatment specified: therapeutic diphenylcyclopropenone sensitization with weekly scalp DPC. The CDR3 length is 16 residues. Germline-derived CDR1 and CDR2 are LGHDT and YNNKEL (reference sequence). The V and J ends lost 1 base and 4 bases, in that order; junction bases with no gene match: 5.

The sequence came from a woman between 40 and 50 years old with alopecia areata. Some clones in this sample may be carry-over from other donors' samples. Specimen: whole blood, collected in connection with sensitization to the hapten diphenylcyclopropenone (DPC). The chain recombines TRBV3-1 with TRBJ2-2; 8 bases align to TRBD1. The CDR3 reads CASSQGTGSTTGELFF. CDR3 coding DNA: TGTGCCAGCAGCCAAGGGACAGGGTCGACCACCGGGGAGCTGTTTTTT.